These 25 T cell receptor beta chains originate from one sample sequenced in a study of human T cells and chemical hapten exposure. RNA extraction used unfractionated whole blood as the source of total RNA. TCRdb analysed the 5' RACE reads with MiXCR anew, one entry per CDR3 protein. The data contain about 110,000 distinct CDR3 sequences, approximately 20% of them singletons. All receptors derive from a human donor in good health.

The J gene is TRBJ2-5, the V gene TRBV18; 12 bases line up with TRBD1. The CDR3 sequence is 15 residues long. CDR1 KGHSH and CDR2 LQKENI come from the germline V gene. V lost 3 bases to trimming and J lost 3 bases; unmatched junction nucleotides: 2. The CDR3 coding sequence is TGTGCCAGCTCACCCGGGACAGGGGGCGAAGAGACCCAGTACTTC. Translation: CASSPGTGGEETQYF.

In its sample, this clonotype was seen a few times. The gene calls are TRBV25-1 and TRBJ2-6; unclear D gene. This CDR3 comprises 13 residues. The V gene's germline CDR1 is MGHDK and CDR2 SYGVNS. V was pared by 10 bases and J by 0 bases, with 7 bases between. CDR3 sequence: CATESSGANVLTF. In DNA form, the CDR3 reads TGTGCCACCGAGAGCTCTGGGGCCAACGTCCTGACTTTC.

This clonotype appeared a few times. The chain is built from TRBV7-2 and TRBJ2-7, with TRBD1 matching over 9 bases. The CDR3 contains 14 residues. The junction had 9 bases not matched to a gene; V was cut back by 5 bases and J by 7 bases. Germline loops: CDR1 SGHTA, CDR2 FQGNSA. The CDR3 sequence is CASSRGQGPPEQYF. The CDR3 DNA reads as TGTGCCAGCAGCCGGGGACAGGGCCCTCCAGAGCAGTACTTC.

This clonotype was counted only a few times. The chain employs TRBV13 and TRBJ2-3; 12 bases are shared with TRBD2. J was trimmed by 0 bases and V by 4 bases; bases with no gene match: 11. CDR1 and CDR2 from the germline V gene are PRHDT and FYEKMQ (reference sequence). This CDR3 spans 19 amino acids. The CDR3 here is CASSSLTSGSPPSTDTQYF. CDR3 nucleotide sequence: TGTGCCAGCAGCTCCCTGACTAGCGGGAGCCCCCCTAGCACAGATACGCAGTATTTT.

This clonotype was counted only a few times. V usage is TRBV28 and J usage is TRBJ2-3; 11 bases are shared with TRBD2. Germline V gene lookup returns CDR1 MDHEN and CDR2 SYDVKM. The V and J ends lost 3 bases and 3 bases, in that order; junction bases with no gene match: 14. The CDR3 is 19 amino acids. The DNA for the CDR3 is TGTGCCAGCAGTTTGGCGTCGTTGACTAGCGGGATTTTGACAGATACGCAGTATTTT. The encoded protein is CASSLASLTSGILTDTQYF. Together with reference TRBV28 and TRBJ2-3, the CDR3 gives the full variable domain: DVKVTQSSRYLVKRTGEKVFLECVQDMDHENMFWYRQDPGLGLRLIYFSYDVKMKEKGDIPEGYSVSREKKERFSLILESASTNQTSMYLCASSLASLTSGILTDTQYFGPGTRLTVL.

The chain couples TRBV27 to TRBJ1-1, with D maybe TRBD1 (6 bases). Germline V lookup: CDR1 MNHEY, CDR2 SMNVEV (reference sequence). V dropped 4 bases and J dropped 7 bases, with 13 bases sitting between them. This CDR3 comprises 13 residues. The CDR3 is CASSSDSGVEAFF. In nucleotides, the CDR3 is TGTGCCAGCAGTTCGGACAGCGGGGTTGAAGCTTTCTTT.

This clonotype was found a few times. The chain carries TRBV28 and TRBJ2-2, with D tentatively TRBD2 (6 bases). The CDR3 has 15 amino acids. Germline V gene sequence: CDR1 MDHEN, CDR2 SYDVKM. Trimming took 7 bases from V and 0 from J, leaving 12 bases between them. CDR3 DNA sequence: TGTGCCAGCATGCTGGCGGGGTCGAACACCGGGGAGCTGTTTTTT. Residues: CASMLAGSNTGELFF.

The chain recombines TRBV5-6 with TRBJ2-1, with 10 bases that match TRBD2. The junction had 4 bases not matched to a gene; V was cut back by 0 bases and J by 1 base. Germline CDR1 is SGHDT and CDR2 is YYEEEE. This CDR3 is built from 17 residues. The CDR3 sequence: CASSLGLAGGSYNEQFF. In nucleotides, the CDR3 is TGTGCCAGCAGCTTGGGTTTAGCGGGAGGATCCTACAATGAGCAGTTCTTC.

This clonotype was seen a few times. The chain carries TRBV28 and TRBJ2-3, with 10 nucleotides matching TRBD2. CDR3 length equals 16 residues. The trim removed 6 bases at V and 6 bases at J, leaving 12 bases unmatched. CDR1 and CDR2 from the germline V gene are MDHEN and SYDVKM. The CDR3 spells CASSQEAGGALDTQYF. For the CDR3, the DNA is TGTGCCAGCAGCCAAGAAGCGGGAGGGGCCCTTGATACGCAGTATTTT.

There are a few counts of this clonotype. The rearrangement uses TRBV30 and TRBJ2-6; D perhaps matches TRBD1 (6 bases). The CDR3 has 14 residues. In germline, CDR1 is GTSNPN, CDR2 SVGIG (reference sequence). The ends were cut back, 4 bases at V and 6 bases at J, with 13 bases in the middle. CDR3 coding DNA: TGTGCCTGGAAGAAGGACAGCATGGCCAACGTCCTGACTTTC. It yields the protein CAWKKDSMANVLTF. Combining the CDR3 with reference TRBV30 and TRBJ2-6 gives the whole variable domain SQTIHQWPATLVQPVGSPLSLECTVEGTSNPNLYWYRQAAGRGLQLLFYSVGIGQISSEVPQNLSASRPQDRQFILSSKKLLLSDSGFYLCAWKKDSMANVLTFGAGSRLTVL.

The V gene is TRBV6-2 or TRBV6-3, the J gene TRBJ1-6; 9 bases line up with TRBD1. The junction had 9 bases not matched to a gene; V was cut back by 6 bases and J by 0 bases. CDR1 MNHEY and CDR2 SVGEGT come from the germline V gene. The CDR3 is made up of 18 amino acids. The CDR3 DNA follows: TGTGCCAGCAGCAAATGGACAGGGGACCCCTCCTATAATTCACCCCTCCACTTT. This translates into CASSKWTGDPSYNSPLHF.

The V and J genes are TRBV28 and TRBJ1-3, with a possible D match to TRBD1 (6 bases). This CDR3 region has 15 residues. V was clipped by 2 bases and J by 0 bases, with 8 bases between them. CDR1 is MDHEN and CDR2 is SYDVKM in the germline V gene. CDR3 loop: CASSLPGVSGNTIYF. CDR3 nucleotide sequence: TGTGCCAGCAGTTTACCAGGGGTCTCTGGAAACACCATATATTTT.

The CDR3 region has the DNA TGTGCCAGCAGTTTAACTAACACCGGGGAGCTGTTTTTT. Its protein is CASSLTNTGELFF. The genes are TRBV12-3 or TRBV12-4 and TRBJ2-2, with D hard to call. V was trimmed by 2 bases and J by 2 bases, leaving 3 bases between them. This CDR3 has 13 amino acids.

The gene calls are TRBV6-2 or TRBV6-3 and TRBJ1-5, with 7 bases fitting TRBD1. Germline assignment: CDR1 MNHEY and CDR2 SVGEGT. This CDR3 spans 17 amino acids. The ends lost 3 bases at V and 5 bases at J; junction bases unmatched: 13. CDR3 loop: CASSYIRKQGPDQPQHF. The DNA of the CDR3 is TGTGCCAGCAGTTATATCCGAAAACAGGGGCCCGATCAGCCCCAGCATTTT.

The chain joins TRBV6-6 to TRBJ2-3; TRBD1 is a possible D gene (6 bases). Per the germline V gene, CDR1 is MNHNY and CDR2 is SVGAGI (reference sequence). V lost 11 bases, J lost 0 bases, and 12 bases lay in between. The CDR3 contains 13 residues. For the CDR3, the DNA is TGTGCCTCCAAAAGGGGGAGCACAGATACGCAGTATTTT. Residues: CASKRGSTDTQYF.

This chain connects TRBV4-2 to TRBJ1-5; TRBD1 matches 7 bases. Germline CDR1 LGHNA, CDR2 YNFKEQ. The CDR3 has 15 residues. The J segment lost 7 bases and the V segment lost 3 bases, leaving 9 bases of the junction unmatched. DNA of the CDR3: TGTGCCAGCAGCCAGACGGGACAGTCGAAACAGCCCCAGCATTTT. This translates into CASSQTGQSKQPQHF.

This clonotype was seen only a few times. This sequence joins TRBV6-5 and TRBJ2-3; 11 positions match TRBD2. V lost 6 bases, J lost 4 bases, and 0 bases stayed unmatched. CDR1 and CDR2 (germline): MNHEY, SVGAGI. The CDR3 has 13 residues. The DNA for the CDR3 is TGTGCCAGCAGACTAGCGGGAGCAGATACGCAGTATTTT. As protein: CASRLAGADTQYF.

This clonotype was counted between two and nine times. This rearrangement joins TRBV12-3 or TRBV12-4 to TRBJ1-2, with 11 positions matching TRBD1. The V segment lost 6 bases and the J segment 4 bases; nucleotides outside the gene matches: 4. The CDR3 extends over 14 amino acids. CDR3 region: CASSHGTGGYGYTF. CDR3 coding DNA: TGTGCCAGCAGCCACGGGACAGGGGGCTATGGCTACACCTTC.

This clonotype has only a few counts. The V gene is TRBV9, the J gene TRBJ2-1; no firm D call. CDR3 size: 17 residues. The germline V and J ends were trimmed by 3 bases and 0 bases, with 16 bases remaining between them. The germline V gene encodes CDR1 SGDLS and CDR2 YYNGEE. CDR3 sequence reads: CASSDNPLSSSYNEQFF. The DNA of the CDR3 is TGTGCCAGCAGCGACAACCCCCTAAGCAGCTCCTACAATGAGCAGTTCTTC.

This rearrangement joins TRBV24-1 to TRBJ1-2; D perhaps matches TRBD1 (6 bases). The CDR3 is made up of 17 amino acids. Per germline, CDR1 KGHDR and CDR2 SFDVKD. Trimming removed 5 bases from V and 0 bases from J, with 18 bases in between. The CDR3 protein is CATSGAHGQSTNYGYTF. In DNA, the CDR3 is TGTGCCACCAGTGGAGCGCATGGACAGAGCACTAACTATGGCTACACCTTC.

This rearrangement joins TRBV12-3 or TRBV12-4 to TRBJ2-2; a possible D gene is TRBD2 (6 bases). The CDR3 sequence is 14 residues long. V shed 5 bases and J shed 7 bases, with 14 bases lying between them. CDR3 nucleotide sequence: TGTGCCAGCAGTGGGACGTACGGGGGCGGGGAGCTGTTTTTT. This encodes CASSGTYGGGELFF.

The sample holds a few counts of this clonotype. The rearrangement joins TRBV7-6 to TRBJ1-1; D is undetermined. CDR3 length: 15 amino acids. The V end was cut by 1 base, the J end by 3 bases, with 12 bases between. Looked up from germline, CDR1 is SGHVS and CDR2 is FNYEAQ. This CDR3 reads CASSLDEDGYTEAFF. As DNA, the CDR3 is TGTGCCAGCAGCTTAGACGAGGACGGTTACACTGAAGCTTTCTTT.

The chain carries TRBV3-1 and TRBJ2-5; D gene uncertain. The CDR3 length is 14 residues. Germline V lookup: CDR1 LGHDT, CDR2 YNNKEL (reference sequence). The V gene lost 3 bases and the J gene lost 1 base, with 9 bases spanning the gap. The CDR3 nucleotides are TGTGCCAGCAGCCAGGCCCGGCTCCAAGAGACCCAGTACTTC. Its protein is CASSQARLQETQYF.

The chain links TRBV20-1 to TRBJ2-7, with D tentatively TRBD1 or TRBD2 (7 bases each). The germline CDR1 and CDR2 sequences are DFQATT and SNEGSKA (reference sequence). V was pared by 6 bases and J by 1 base, with 16 bases between. The CDR3 spans 14 residues. As DNA, the CDR3 is TGCAGTGCGCAGGGGGGGGGGGCTTCCTACGAGCAGTACTTC. Its protein product is CSAQGGGASYEQYF.

This clonotype was recorded many times. The chain carries TRBV28 and TRBJ2-7; 10 nucleotides line up with TRBD1. This CDR3 has 15 amino acids. In germline, CDR1 is MDHEN, CDR2 SYDVKM. Germline trimming cut 6 bases from V and 3 bases from J; bases unmatched to any gene: 8. The CDR3 DNA is TGTGCCAGCAGCTCTCCGGGACAGGGGAACTACGAGCAGTACTTC. It codes for CASSSPGQGNYEQYF.